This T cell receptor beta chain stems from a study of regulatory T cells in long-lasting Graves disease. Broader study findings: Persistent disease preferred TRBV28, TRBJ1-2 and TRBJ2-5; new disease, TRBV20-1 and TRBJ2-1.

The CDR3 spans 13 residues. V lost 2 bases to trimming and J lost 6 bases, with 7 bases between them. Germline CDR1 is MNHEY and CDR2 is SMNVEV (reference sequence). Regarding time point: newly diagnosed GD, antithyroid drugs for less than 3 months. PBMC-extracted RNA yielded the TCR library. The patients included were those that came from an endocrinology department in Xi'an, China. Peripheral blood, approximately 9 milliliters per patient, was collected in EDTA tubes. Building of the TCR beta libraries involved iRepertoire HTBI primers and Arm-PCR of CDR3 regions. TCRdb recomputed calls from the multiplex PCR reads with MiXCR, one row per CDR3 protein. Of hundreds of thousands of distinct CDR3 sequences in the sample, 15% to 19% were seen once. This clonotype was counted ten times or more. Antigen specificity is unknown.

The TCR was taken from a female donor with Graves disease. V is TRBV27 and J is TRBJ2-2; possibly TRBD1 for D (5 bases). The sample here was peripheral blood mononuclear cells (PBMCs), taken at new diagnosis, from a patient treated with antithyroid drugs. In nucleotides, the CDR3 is TGTGCCAGCAGTTTACAGGGTTCCGGGGAGCTGTTTTTT. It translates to CASSLQGSGELFF.